The sequence of this TCR beta chain was determined in a study of breast tumors, draining lymph nodes, adjacent tissues (dated by TCRdb to 2016 to 2017). At the level of the whole study: TCR beta repertoires were compared across tumor, adjacent nontumor tissue and axillary lymph nodes obtained from breast cancer patients. In human breast cancer, the study set out to assess how tumor, surrounding tissue and draining lymph node repertoires relate to one another and whether T cells might be exchanged between them. General findings and caveats noted by the study authors: The similarity between tumor and nontumor tissue repertoires was significantly greater in luminal-like breast cancer than in basal-like breast cancer. A scenario in which most tumor T cells derive from the lymph node and then expand within tumor tissue was judged to be consistent with the data. Rather than being directly demonstrated, the conclusion that tumor T cells originate in lymph nodes was presented as consistent with a hypothesis. Tumor T-cell repertoires showed less diversity than lymph node repertoires and more diversity than nontumor tissue repertoires, and tumor T-cell repertoires showed preferential V and J gene usage.

This clonotype appeared a few times. Its antigen has not been determined. No clone much larger than this one lies a single base away; base qualities are absent. The axillary draining lymph nodes of breast cancer patients were the source of the lymph node samples. Sequencing instrument: Illumina HiSeq 2000. TCR beta chain libraries were generated by multiplex PCR amplification. High-throughput sequencing was used to analyze the amplified TCR beta chain products. TCRdb reworked the public reads: Q25 trimming with fastp, MiXCR clone assembly, productive beta chains retained. Identical CDR3 proteins give one entry, which carries the most common genes and DNA. The sample table records around 130,000 distinct CDR3 sequences; 21% of these occur just once. About 2.2% of the sample is held by the ten biggest clonotypes. CDR1 MGHRA and CDR2 YSYEKL are derived from the germline V gene. The CDR3 goes from the cysteine to the phenylalanine over 18 residues. Left in the record is the CDR3 DNA by itself, 54 bases read in frame from the first base. Cut back by 1 base and 0 bases, the V and J ends lie 13 bases apart.

The chain is encoded by TRBV4-1 joined to TRBJ2-6; 6 matching bases give a weak D call of TRBD2. This clonotype was obtained from a female donor with breast cancer. Some clones in this sample may be carry-over from other donors' samples. Sequencing was carried out using axillary lymph node tissue. The nucleotide sequence is given as TGCGCCAGCAGCCAAGTTTGGGGGAGGTTCTCTGGGGCCAACGTCCTGACTTTC. Translated, it reads CASSQVWGRFSGANVLTF.